This T cell receptor beta chain was profiled in a study of identical twins. In TCRdb, the 5' RACE reads were re-called with MiXCR into one record per CDR3 protein. The sample yields hundreds of thousands of distinct CDR3 sequences, roughly 6% seen once. The CDR3 runs to 14 residues. The germline V gene has CDR1 SQVTM and CDR2 ANQGSEA. J lost 5 bases, V lost 6 bases, and 10 bases had no gene match. Overall study findings and caveats: With monozygotic twins, out-of-frame TCR alpha sharing exceeded what models estimated. Beta clonotypes that were abundant in cord blood contained fewer insertions, a pattern absent from memory repertoires.

This clonotype was detected many times. Its specificity is not known. This chain uses TRBV29-1 with TRBJ2-7; TRBD1 matches at 10 bases. The source material was naive T cells sorted from blood. This TCR was sampled from a man aged 18 to 35 in good health. CDR3 sequence (DNA): TGCAGCGTCTTTGGTGGACAGGGGGATCACGAGCAGTACTTC. Its protein is CSVFGGQGDHEQYF.